The TCR beta chain under discussion was sequenced for a study of blood T cells in healthy people across ages. Primed by a sample-barcoded 5' primer and a J-beta primer mix, a second PCR proceeded for 7 to 11 cycles. A template-switch adaptor with 12 random nucleotides tagged each cDNA molecule. TCRdb reprocessed the 5' RACE reads via MiXCR and lists one record per CDR3 protein. The table records a few hundred thousand distinct CDR3 sequences, about 25% of them present only once. This clonotype occurred a few times. Given a much more abundant clone one base away, this may be a read error. The receptor was derived from an older woman in good health. Sequencing was performed on blood.

CDR3: CASSYAVPSGGPQETQYF. CDR3 coding DNA: TGTGCCAGCAGTTACGCAGTGCCTAGCGGGGGGCCCCAAGAGACCCAGTACTTC. J is TRBJ2-1 and V is TRBV6-5; 11 nucleotides agree with TRBD2. The last part of the DNA fits TRBJ2-5 better; the J call may be wrong. This CDR3 is built from 18 residues. Germline V gives CDR1 MNHEY, CDR2 SVGAGI.